This record covers a single T cell receptor (beta chain). Antigen unknown. The data derive from a study of PD-1 blockade in mismatch repair-deficient tumors. Looking at the study overall: All were previously treated, progressing patients with over 9 mismatch repair-deficient cancer types. General study findings and limits: Tumor-resident clones, often absent from pretreatment blood, expanded after pembrolizumab and then contracted.

Clones were read by immunoSEQ multiplex PCR, and TCRdb kept only the in-frame ones, dropping some. This sample has about 63,000 clones; about 87% occur once, and the top ten carry about 15%. Trimming left V 2 bases short and J 6 bases short, with 13 bases between. CDR3 length: 14 amino acids. Germline V gene lookup returns CDR1 ENHRY and CDR2 SYGVKD. Mismatch repair deficiency was confirmed in all patients, by PCR or immunohistochemistry. This TCR derives from an adult with mismatch repair-deficient cancer. This sample comprised peripheral blood, obtained 52 weeks after starting pembrolizumab. This chain uses TRBV10-3 with TRBJ2-5; possibly TRBD1 or TRBD2 for D (5 bases each). The CDR3 loop is CAISEGFGTQTQYF. The CDR3 nucleotides read TGTGCCATCAGTGAGGGTTTCGGGACGCAGACCCAGTACTTC.